This is a list of T cell receptor beta chains from one sample in a study of OX40 agonist ivuxolimab in advanced cancers. The data were produced by immunoSEQ multiplex PCR, yet TCRdb's version contains in-frame clones alone and is incomplete. The repertoire consists of roughly 100,000 clones, with approximately 93% occurring once and the leading ten covering roughly 0.26%. The sample here was CD4+ or CD8+ T cells sorted from blood, taken in a trial of the OX40 agonist ivuxolimab. All receptors come from an adult with an advanced solid tumor such as melanoma, head and neck, liver or kidney cancer. Each CDR3 is given with its conserved first and last residue. D genes are given only for firm matches. Clone size is given for some rows only: seen once, a few or many times, or a class if the clone is expanded.

D: NA
V: TRBV30
size: NA
J: TRBJ1-4
CDR3: CAWSVGGSEKLFF
DNA: TGTGCCTGGAGCGTCGGAGGGAGCGAAAAACTGTTTTTT

D: TRBD2
V: TRBV4-2
size: NA
J: TRBJ2-1
CDR3: CASSQQRGGYNEQFF
DNA: TGTGCCAGCAGCCAACAGCGGGGGGGGTACAATGAGCAGTTCTTC

D: TRBD1
V: TRBV5-4
size: NA
J: TRBJ2-3
CDR3: CASSPGDRVRYTQYF
DNA: TGTGCCAGCAGCCCAGGGGACAGGGTTCGATATACGCAGTATTTT

D: TRBD1
V: TRBV19
size: once
J: TRBJ1-6
CDR3: CASSRTGGNNSPLHF
DNA: TGTGCCAGTAGCCGGACAGGAGGGAATAATTCACCCCTCCACTTT

D: NA
V: TRBV6-1
size: NA
J: TRBJ2-3
CDR3: CASSEGRSTDTQYF
DNA: TGTGCCAGCAGTGAAGGTAGGAGCACAGATACGCAGTATTTT

D: NA
V: TRBV7-3
size: NA
J: TRBJ2-1
CDR3: CASSQQGHNEQFF
DNA: TGTGCCAGCAGCCAACAGGGACACAATGAGCAGTTCTTC

D: NA
V: TRBV5-6
size: NA
J: TRBJ1-6
CDR3: CASSRFGDRNSPLHF
DNA: TGTGCCAGCAGCCGGTTCGGGGATCGGAATTCACCCCTCCACTTT

D: NA
V: TRBV5-1
size: NA
J: TRBJ2-1
CDR3: CASSWTESSYNEQFF
DNA: TGCGCCAGCAGCTGGACCGAGAGCTCCTACAATGAGCAGTTCTTC

D: TRBD2
V: TRBV27
size: NA
J: TRBJ2-3
CDR3: CASSLFGTSSDTQYF
DNA: TGTGCCAGCAGTTTATTCGGGACTAGTTCAGATACGCAGTATTTT

D: NA
V: TRBV7-2
size: NA
J: TRBJ2-1
CDR3: CASSPSGAWQFF
DNA: TGTGCCAGCAGCCCATCGGGAGCCTGGCAGTTCTTC

D: NA
V: TRBV7-2
size: NA
J: TRBJ2-5
CDR3: CASSLAVEQETQYF
DNA: TGTGCCAGCAGCTTAGCGGTTGAACAAGAGACCCAGTACTTC

D: NA
V: TRBV6-5
size: NA
J: TRBJ1-5
CDR3: CASRPNRRGNQPQHF
DNA: TGTGCCAGCAGGCCAAACAGAAGGGGAAATCAGCCCCAGCATTTT

D: TRBD2
V: TRBV7-2
size: NA
J: TRBJ2-5
CDR3: CASSFGTSGLAAQYF
DNA: TGTGCCAGCAGCTTTGGGACTAGCGGCCTTGCGGCCCAGTACTTC

D: TRBD1
V: TRBV30
size: few
J: TRBJ2-4
CDR3: CAWSVLGTGGIAKNIQYF
DNA: TGTGCCTGGAGTGTTCTCGGGACAGGGGGAATAGCCAAAAACATTCAGTACTTC

D: NA
V: TRBV28
size: NA
J: TRBJ2-5
CDR3: CASSFTGLETQYF
DNA: TGTGCCAGCAGTTTCACAGGGTTAGAGACCCAGTACTTC

D: TRBD2
V: TRBV5-1
size: NA
J: TRBJ2-1
CDR3: CASSSGLAGILYNEQFF
DNA: TGCGCCAGCAGCTCGGGGCTAGCGGGAATACTCTACAATGAGCAGTTCTTC

D: TRBD1
V: TRBV30
size: NA
J: TRBJ1-1
CDR3: CAWSSRRTGWDTEAFF
DNA: TGTGCCTGGAGTTCCAGAAGGACAGGGTGGGACACTGAAGCTTTCTTT

D: NA
V: TRBV28
size: NA
J: TRBJ2-1
CDR3: CASRPRDPPYNEQFF
DNA: TGTGCCAGCAGACCACGGGATCCTCCCTACAATGAGCAGTTCTTC

D: NA
V: TRBV15
size: NA
J: TRBJ2-4
CDR3: CATSRDIGGRRDIQYF
DNA: TGTGCCACCAGCAGAGATATCGGGGGTAGAAGGGACATTCAGTACTTC

D: TRBD1
V: TRBV4-2
size: NA
J: TRBJ1-4
CDR3: CASSQAGGGEKLFF
DNA: TGTGCCAGCAGCCAAGCAGGGGGTGGGGAAAAACTGTTTTTT

D: NA
V: TRBV5-1
size: NA
J: TRBJ2-3
CDR3: CASSLLGRGHTDTQYF
DNA: TGCGCCAGCAGCTTGCTAGGGCGGGGACACACAGATACGCAGTATTTT

D: NA
V: TRBV4-3
size: once
J: TRBJ1-4
CDR3: CASSLSQGRSNEKLFF
DNA: TGCGCCAGCAGCCTATCCCAAGGGCGGAGTAATGAAAAACTGTTTTTT

D: TRBD1
V: TRBV9
size: NA
J: TRBJ1-5
CDR3: CASSATGEQPQHF
DNA: TGTGCCAGCAGCGCGACAGGGGAACAGCCCCAGCATTTT

D: TRBD2
V: TRBV6-6
size: NA
J: TRBJ2-4
CDR3: CASSRLAGGNIQYF
DNA: TGTGCCAGCAGTCGACTAGCGGGGGGGAACATTCAGTACTTC

D: NA
V: TRBV7-3
size: NA
J: TRBJ1-3
CDR3: CASSVDRTKTLGNTIYF
DNA: TGTGCCAGCAGCGTAGACAGGACCAAAACGTTAGGAAACACCATATATTTT

D: NA
V: TRBV7-9
size: NA
J: TRBJ2-1
CDR3: CASSLGGLDPVGDEQFF
DNA: TGTGCCAGCAGCTTAGGAGGATTAGATCCTGTCGGAGATGAGCAGTTCTTC

D: NA
V: TRBV18
size: NA
J: TRBJ2-3
CDR3: CASSPPSADTQYF
DNA: TGTGCCAGCTCACCACCCTCAGCAGATACGCAGTATTTT

D: TRBD1
V: TRBV11-3
size: NA
J: TRBJ1-3
CDR3: CASSHRQGPGGNTIYF
DNA: TGTGCCAGCAGCCATCGACAGGGGCCCGGTGGAAACACCATATATTTT

D: NA
V: TRBV5-1
size: NA
J: TRBJ2-7
CDR3: CASSQVAGDEQYF
DNA: TGCGCCAGCAGCCAGGTTGCCGGGGACGAGCAGTACTTC

D: TRBD2
V: TRBV11-2
size: NA
J: TRBJ2-1
CDR3: CASSLLAGPINEQFF
DNA: TGTGCCAGCAGCTTACTAGCGGGACCAATCAATGAGCAGTTCTTC

D: NA
V: TRBV7-2
size: NA
J: TRBJ2-3
CDR3: CASSSQPLASTDTQYF
DNA: TGTGCCAGCAGCTCCCAACCCTTGGCTAGCACAGATACGCAGTATTTT